A single TCR beta chain is shown here with its context. This entry belongs to a study of blood T cell repertoires in COVID-19. Study overall: Acute and convalescent COVID-19 specimens originated in the United States, Italy and Spain. Sample material is recorded as cDNA or gDNA derived from T cells, B-cell-depleted T cells, or PBMCs.

Study processing details: The assay estimated nucleated cells by amplifying reference gene primers. Produced via immunoSEQ multiplex PCR; TCRdb's table is partial and in-frame only. From that table come the V and J calls and clone size; the DNA was used to work out D and trimming. Among about 140,000 clones, 90% were seen once, and the ten largest hold approximately 10%. Trimming took 3 bases from V and 4 from J; bases not matched to a gene: 1. This CDR3 comprises 13 residues. CDR1 and CDR2 (germline): GTSNPN, SVGIG (reference sequence). The V call is TRBV30, the J call TRBJ1-3, with 9 bases matching TRBD1. The clonotype was recovered from a woman of 80 years or more with acute or convalescent COVID-19. Sequences were obtained from peripheral blood. The CDR3 sequence: CAWRTGGGNTIYF. CDR3 nucleotides: TGTGCCTGGAGGACAGGGGGGGGAAACACCATATATTTT.